What follows are 18 T cell receptor beta chains derived from one specimen sequenced in a study of T cells in Graves' hyperthyroidism and ophthalmopathy. Researchers amplified the TCR beta CDR3 regions from RNA transcripts. An initial round of RT-PCR targeting the TCR CDR3 relied on the HTBI primer set. One entry per CDR3 protein, called by TCRdb with MiXCR from the multiplex PCR reads. This sample yields some 620,000 distinct CDR3 sequences, of which about a sixth are seen a single time; 3.8% belongs to the top ten. The sample was blood. The origin of the receptors is a woman aged 25 to 39 with Graves' hyperthyroidism.

In DNA form, the CDR3 reads TGTGCCAGCTCTCCGGCCGGGGGCCTCAGAGAAGCGCAGTACTTC. It encodes CASSPAGGLREAQYF. This chain joins TRBV18 and TRBJ2-7; D may correspond to TRBD1 or TRBD2 (6 bases each). Trimming removed 6 bases from V and 9 bases from J, with 24 bases in between. The germline CDR1 and CDR2 sequences are KGHSH and LQKENI. The CDR3 has 15 residues.

This clonotype appeared a few times. V usage is TRBV29-1 and J usage is TRBJ1-1; D gene unclear. This CDR3 region has 11 residues. V was shortened by 5 bases and J by 1 base, with 5 bases between the two germline ends. The germline V gene has CDR1 SQVTM and CDR2 ANQGSEA. CDR3 protein: CSVQKNTEAFF. CDR3 coding DNA: TGCAGCGTTCAGAAGAACACTGAAGCTTTCTTT. Supplemented by reference TRBV29-1 and TRBJ1-1, the full variable domain reads SAVISQKPSRDICQRGTSLTIQCQVDSQVTMMFWYRQQPGQSLTLIATANQGSEATYESGFVIDKFPISRPNLTFSTLTVSNMSPEDSSIYLCSVQKNTEAFFGQGTRLTVV.

This clonotype was recorded many times. The J gene is TRBJ2-7, the V gene TRBV6-2 or TRBV6-3, with unresolved D. Looked up from germline, CDR1 is MNHEY and CDR2 is SVGEGT. V lost 8 bases, J lost 3 bases, and 20 bases lay in between. The CDR3 totals 15 residues. CDR3 nucleotides: TGTGCCAGCGGGTCCACGGACCGTGGTGTCTACGAGCAGTACTTC. Its translation is CASGSTDRGVYEQYF.

Remarks on this clonotype: The CDR3 does not close with the conserved phenylalanine or tryptophan, likely indicating a read error. The chain couples TRBV28 to TRBJ2-5; maybe TRBD1 (6 bases). The CDR3 is made up of 16 amino acids. Trimming left V 5 bases short and J 2 bases short, with 18 bases between. Germline lookup yields CDR1 MDHEN and CDR2 SYDVKM. For the CDR3, the DNA is TGTGCCAGCAGTCAACCAGGACAGAACCTACAAGAGACCCAGTACCTC. Its translation is CASSQPGQNLQETQYL.

The chain has TRBV7-9 and TRBJ2-1, with D unresolved. The CDR3 length is 13 residues. The V gene lost 6 bases and the J gene lost 6 bases, with 12 bases spanning the gap. Germline V CDR1 and CDR2: SEHNR, FQNEAQ (reference sequence). The CDR3 bases are TGTGCCAGCAGTATATTCAGTGTCAATGAGCAGTTCTTC. Its translation: CASSIFSVNEQFF.

This clonotype was counted many times. V is TRBV20-1 and J is TRBJ2-3; D is uncertain. V was cut by 2 bases and J by 6 bases, with 12 bases left in between. CDR1 DFQATT and CDR2 SNEGSKA come from the germline V gene (reference sequence). CDR3 length: 13 residues. In nucleotides, the CDR3 is TGCAGTGCTAGAATGCCCCTTACTGATACGCAGTATTTT. Translating gives CSARMPLTDTQYF.

This clonotype came up many times. This chain uses TRBV30 with TRBJ1-1; 9 nucleotides line up with TRBD1. In germline, CDR1 is GTSNPN, CDR2 SVGIG (reference sequence). CDR3 length: 15 residues. Trimming removed 1 base from V and 1 base from J; junction bases left unmatched: 4. CDR3 sequence reads: CAWSAGDRENTEAFF. DNA of the CDR3: TGTGCCTGGAGTGCGGGGGACAGGGAGAACACTGAAGCTTTCTTT.

This chain uses TRBV4-1 with TRBJ1-5, with D possibly being TRBD1 (5 bases). There are 15 residues in the CDR3. From germline, CDR1 is MGHRA and CDR2 YSYEKL. The V end lost 4 bases, the J end lost 5 bases, and 15 bases lay between the germline ends. For the CDR3, the DNA is TGCGCCAGCAGCCCACGGGACGGAATAGATCAGCCCCAGCATTTT. Translation: CASSPRDGIDQPQHF.

The chain carries TRBV5-8 and TRBJ2-1; no reliable D call. V was cut by 0 bases and J by 9 bases, with 7 bases left in between. Germline V gives CDR1 SGHTS, CDR2 YDEGEE. The CDR3 sequence is 12 residues long. CDR3 sequence: CASSLDFGEQFF. Here the CDR3 DNA reads TGTGCCAGCAGCTTGGATTTTGGTGAGCAGTTCTTC.

This chain links TRBV19 with TRBJ1-5; unclear D gene. Germline V gene data show CDR1 as LNHDA and CDR2 as SQIVND (reference sequence). V was clipped by 3 bases and J by 5 bases, with 14 bases between them. The CDR3 spans 15 residues. Here the CDR3 reads CASSIWEWDHQPQHF. In DNA form, the CDR3 reads TGTGCCAGTAGTATCTGGGAGTGGGATCATCAGCCCCAGCATTTT.

The rearrangement links TRBV19 to TRBJ2-7; no definite D call. This CDR3 comprises 15 residues. Trimming took 5 bases from V and 3 from J, leaving 17 bases between them. Germline V gene lookup returns CDR1 LNHDA and CDR2 SQIVND (reference sequence). DNA of the CDR3: TGTGCCAGTAGTTATCTGGGTGACAAGGGCTACGAGCAGTACTTC. Encoded protein: CASSYLGDKGYEQYF.

This clonotype occurred many times. This rearrangement joins TRBV28 to TRBJ1-5; TRBD1 is a possible D gene (5 bases). With 10 bases removed from V and 4 bases from J, the gap between germline ends came to 17 bases. Germline-derived CDR1 and CDR2 are MDHEN and SYDVKM. The CDR3 loop spans 14 amino acids. This CDR3 is CAITEPGGNQPQHF. CDR3 in DNA: TGTGCCATCACCGAACCTGGGGGTAATCAGCCCCAGCATTTT.

This clonotype was seen many times. The J gene is TRBJ2-3, the V gene TRBV28, with 11 bases that match TRBD2. The germline gives CDR1 MDHEN, CDR2 SYDVKM. J was trimmed by 6 bases and V by 2 bases; bases with no gene match: 7. This CDR3 region has 16 residues. The CDR3 sequence: CASSLLSGLADDTQYF. CDR3 DNA: TGTGCCAGCAGTTTACTCTCGGGACTAGCGGATGATACGCAGTATTTT.

This clonotype was counted many times. The chain uses TRBV27 and TRBJ1-1; TRBD1 is a possible D gene (5 bases). Trimming removed 3 bases from V and 3 bases from J, with 14 bases in between. This CDR3 comprises 15 residues. Germline CDR1 reads MNHEY; CDR2 reads SMNVEV (reference sequence). The CDR3 nucleotides are TGTGCCAGCAGTTTGGGGGTAGGACGGTACACTGAAGCTTTCTTT. Encoded protein: CASSLGVGRYTEAFF.

The rearrangement uses TRBV28 and TRBJ1-3; no reliable D call. Deletions cut 3 bases from V and 0 bases from J, with 15 bases between. This CDR3 has 17 amino acids. Germline V CDR1 and CDR2: MDHEN, SYDVKM. This CDR3 reads CASSFLYLGASGNTIYF. CDR3 bases: TGTGCCAGCAGTTTCTTGTATTTGGGCGCCTCTGGAAACACCATATATTTT.

Points on this clonotype: The junction does not match germline at one end; this may be a read error. The chain links TRBV18 to TRBJ2-1; no clear D gene. This CDR3 is built from 15 residues. Germline CDR1 reads KGHSH; CDR2 reads LQKENI. CDR3 sequence reads: CASSLRDSAYNKQFF. The DNA of the CDR3 is TGTGCCAGCTCCCTAAGGGATAGTGCCTACAATAAGCAGTTCTTC.

The rearrangement uses TRBV6-5 and TRBJ2-7, with 10 bases that match TRBD2. V trimming: 1 base; J trimming: 5 bases; junction bases outside the gene matches: 2. CDR3 length: 14 amino acids. CDR1 and CDR2 (germline): MNHEY, SVGAGI. The CDR3 nucleotides are TGTGCCAGCAGTTACTTAGCGGGAGGAGACGAGCAGTACTTC. Residues: CASSYLAGGDEQYF.

This clonotype was seen a few times. A single base separates this from a much larger clone, so it may be a read error. The J gene is TRBJ2-5, the V gene TRBV2; D remains unclear. This CDR3 comprises 13 residues. Germline V lookup: CDR1 SNHLY, CDR2 FYNNEI. V lost 3 bases, J lost 7 bases, and 12 bases lay in between. This CDR3 reads CASSDFPIRTQYF. The CDR3 bases are TGTGCCAGCAGTGATTTCCCGATACGGACCCAGTACTTC. Supplemented by reference TRBV2 and TRBJ2-5, the full variable domain reads EPEVTQTPSHQVTQMGQEVILRCVPISNHLYFYWYRQILGQKVEFLVSFYNNEISEKSEIFDDQFSVERPDGSNFTLKIRSTKLEDSAMYFCASSDFPIRTQYFGPGTRLLVL.